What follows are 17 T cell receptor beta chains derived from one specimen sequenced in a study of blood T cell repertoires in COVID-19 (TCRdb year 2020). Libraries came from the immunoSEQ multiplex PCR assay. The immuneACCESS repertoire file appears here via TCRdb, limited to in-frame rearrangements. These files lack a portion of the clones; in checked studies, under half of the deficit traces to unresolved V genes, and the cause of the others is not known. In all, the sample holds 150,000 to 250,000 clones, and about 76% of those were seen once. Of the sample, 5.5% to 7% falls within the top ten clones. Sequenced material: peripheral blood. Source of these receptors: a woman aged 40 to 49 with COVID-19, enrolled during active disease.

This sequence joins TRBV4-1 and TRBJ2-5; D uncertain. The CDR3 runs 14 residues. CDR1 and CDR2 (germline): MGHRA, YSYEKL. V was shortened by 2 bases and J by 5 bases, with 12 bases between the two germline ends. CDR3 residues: CASSQQERKETQYF. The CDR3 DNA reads TGCGCCAGCAGCCAACAAGAGAGGAAGGAGACCCAGTACTTC.

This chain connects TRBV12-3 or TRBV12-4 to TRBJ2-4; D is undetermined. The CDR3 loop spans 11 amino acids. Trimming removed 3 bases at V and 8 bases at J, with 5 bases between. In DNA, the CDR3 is TGTGCCAGCAGTTTTCTACACATTCAGTACTTC. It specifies CASSFLHIQYF.

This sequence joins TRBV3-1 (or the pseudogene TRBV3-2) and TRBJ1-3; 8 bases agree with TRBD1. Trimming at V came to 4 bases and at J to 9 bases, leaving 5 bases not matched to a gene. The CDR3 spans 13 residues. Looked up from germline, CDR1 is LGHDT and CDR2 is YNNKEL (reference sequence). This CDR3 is CASSLSTGATIYF. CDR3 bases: TGTGCCAGCAGCCTATCGACAGGGGCCACCATATATTTT.

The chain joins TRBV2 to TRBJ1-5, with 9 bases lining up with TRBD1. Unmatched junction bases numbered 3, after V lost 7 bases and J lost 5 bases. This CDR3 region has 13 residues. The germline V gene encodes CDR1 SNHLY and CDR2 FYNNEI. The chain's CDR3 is CASTRTGDQPQHF. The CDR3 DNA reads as TGTGCCAGCACCCGGACAGGGGATCAGCCCCAGCATTTT.

The CDR3 DNA reads TGTGCCAGCAGTGAAGGTCGTTGGCGGGGGGGGATCCAAGAGACCCAGTACTTC. Amino acids: CASSEGRWRGGIQETQYF. The chain links TRBV6-1 to TRBJ2-5, with 9 bases identical to TRBD2. The CDR3 sequence is 18 residues long. The germline V gene has CDR1 MNHNS and CDR2 SASEGT. The ends lost 1 base at V and 1 base at J; junction bases unmatched: 10.

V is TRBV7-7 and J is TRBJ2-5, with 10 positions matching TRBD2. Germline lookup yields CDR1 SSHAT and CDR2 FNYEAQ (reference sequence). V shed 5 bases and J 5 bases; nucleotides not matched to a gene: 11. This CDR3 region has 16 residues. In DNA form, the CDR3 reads TGTGCCAGCAGCCCCGTAAGCGGGGGGGCCGGGGAGACCCAGTACTTC. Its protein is CASSPVSGGAGETQYF.

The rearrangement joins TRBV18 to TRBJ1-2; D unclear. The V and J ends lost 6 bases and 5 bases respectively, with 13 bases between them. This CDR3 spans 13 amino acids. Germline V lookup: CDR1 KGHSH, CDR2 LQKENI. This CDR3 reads CASSPAEGYGYTF. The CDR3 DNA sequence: TGTGCCAGCTCCCCCGCGGAAGGATATGGCTACACCTTC.

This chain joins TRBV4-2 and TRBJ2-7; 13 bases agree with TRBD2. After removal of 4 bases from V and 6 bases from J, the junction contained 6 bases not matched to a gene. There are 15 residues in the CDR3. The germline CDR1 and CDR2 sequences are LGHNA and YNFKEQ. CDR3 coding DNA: TGTGCCAGCAGCCCCGCCGGGACTAGCGGGATCGAGCAGTACTTC. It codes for CASSPAGTSGIEQYF.

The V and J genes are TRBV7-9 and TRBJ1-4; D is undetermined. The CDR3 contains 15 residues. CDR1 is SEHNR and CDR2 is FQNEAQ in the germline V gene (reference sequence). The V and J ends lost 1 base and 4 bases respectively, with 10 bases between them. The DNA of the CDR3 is TGTGCCAGCAGCTTAGGGGCCCACAGTAATGAAAAACTGTTTTTT. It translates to CASSLGAHSNEKLFF.

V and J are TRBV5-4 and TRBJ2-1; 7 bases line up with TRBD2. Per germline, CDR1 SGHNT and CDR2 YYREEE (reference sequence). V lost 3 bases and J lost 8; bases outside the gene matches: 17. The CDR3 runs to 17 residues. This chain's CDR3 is CASSSSRGSGVVDEQFF. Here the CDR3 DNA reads TGTGCCAGCAGCTCGTCTCGCGGGAGTGGGGTGGTGGATGAGCAGTTCTTC.

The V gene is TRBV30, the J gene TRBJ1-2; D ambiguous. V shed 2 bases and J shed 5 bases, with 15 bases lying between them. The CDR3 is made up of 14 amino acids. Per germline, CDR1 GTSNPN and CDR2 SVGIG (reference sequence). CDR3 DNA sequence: TGTGCCTGGAGTAACATACCCAACGCATATGGCTACACCTTC. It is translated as CAWSNIPNAYGYTF.

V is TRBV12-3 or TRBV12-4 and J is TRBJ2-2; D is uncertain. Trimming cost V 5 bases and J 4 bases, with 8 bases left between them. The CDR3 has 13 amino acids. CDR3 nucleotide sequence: TGTGCCAGCAGTCTACCCCTCACCGGGGAGCTGTTTTTT. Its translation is CASSLPLTGELFF.

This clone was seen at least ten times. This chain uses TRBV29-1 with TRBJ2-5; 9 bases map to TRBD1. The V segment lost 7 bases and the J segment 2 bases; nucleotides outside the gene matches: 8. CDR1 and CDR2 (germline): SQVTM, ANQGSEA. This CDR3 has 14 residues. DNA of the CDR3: TGCAGCGCCCAACCCGGGACAGGGCAAGAGACCCAGTACTTC. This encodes CSAQPGTGQETQYF.

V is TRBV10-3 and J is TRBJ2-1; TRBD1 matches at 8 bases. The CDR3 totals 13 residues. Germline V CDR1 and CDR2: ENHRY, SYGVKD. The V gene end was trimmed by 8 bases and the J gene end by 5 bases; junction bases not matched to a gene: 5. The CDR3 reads CAIAGQGHNEQFF. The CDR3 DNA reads TGTGCCATCGCCGGACAGGGACACAATGAGCAGTTCTTC.

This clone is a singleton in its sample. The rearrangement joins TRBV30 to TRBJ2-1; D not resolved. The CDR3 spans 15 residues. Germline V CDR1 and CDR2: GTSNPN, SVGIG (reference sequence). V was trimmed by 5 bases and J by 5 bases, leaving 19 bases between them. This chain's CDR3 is CAWARSGTVHNEQFF. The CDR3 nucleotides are TGTGCCTGGGCCCGCTCGGGTACGGTGCACAATGAGCAGTTCTTC.

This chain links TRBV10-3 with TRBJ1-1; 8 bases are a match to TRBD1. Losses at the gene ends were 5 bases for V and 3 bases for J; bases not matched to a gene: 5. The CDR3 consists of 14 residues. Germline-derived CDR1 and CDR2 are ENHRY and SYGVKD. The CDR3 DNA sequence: TGTGCCATCAGTCGACAGGGGCAGCACACTGAAGCTTTCTTT. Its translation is CAISRQGQHTEAFF.

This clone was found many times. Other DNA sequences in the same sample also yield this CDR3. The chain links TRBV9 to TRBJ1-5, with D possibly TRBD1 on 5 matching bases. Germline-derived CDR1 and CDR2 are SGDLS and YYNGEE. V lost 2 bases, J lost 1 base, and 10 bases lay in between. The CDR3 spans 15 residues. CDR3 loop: CASSVGGRSNQPQHF. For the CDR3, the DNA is TGTGCCAGCAGCGTGGGGGGAAGAAGCAATCAGCCCCAGCATTTT. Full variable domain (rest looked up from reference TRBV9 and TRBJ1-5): DSGVTQTPKHLITATGQRVTLRCSPRSGDLSVYWYQQSLDQGLQFLIQYYNGEERAKGNILERFSAQQFPDLHSELNLSSLELGDSALYFCASSVGGRSNQPQHFGDGTRLSIL.